The clone carrying this T cell receptor (beta chain) was recorded many times. Its matching antigen is unknown. Total RNA amounts of at least 6 micrograms were extracted per sample. This sample was included in a study of blood T cells in healthy people across ages. Study-wide findings and caveats: Naive T cell percentage strongly correlated with TCR beta diversity.

A sample-barcoded 5' primer and a J-beta primer mix were used in a second PCR of roughly 6 to 11 cycles. TCRdb fed the 5' RACE reads into MiXCR, producing one record per CDR3 protein. The table records around 670,000 distinct CDR3 sequences, roughly 31% of them present only once. Germline V gene lookup returns CDR1 SGHRS and CDR2 YFSETQ. The CDR3 contains 14 residues. The V end was cut by 1 base, the J end by 3 bases, with 11 bases between. The chain joins TRBV5-1 to TRBJ2-7; no definite D call. The TCR sequence derives from a woman older than 75 in good health. Sequenced: blood. As DNA, the CDR3 is TGCGCCAGCAGCTTGCTAACGGCCAGCTACGAGCAGTACTTC. This gives the protein CASSLLTASYEQYF. Full variable domain (rest looked up from reference TRBV5-1 and TRBJ2-7): KAGVTQTPRYLIKTRGQQVTLSCSPISGHRSVSWYQQTPGQGLQFLFEYFSETQRNKGNFPGRFSGRQFSNSRSEMNVSTLELGDSALYLCASSLLTASYEQYFGPGTRLTVT.